The 13 T cell receptor beta chains reported below all come from one sample, sequenced in a study of blood T cell repertoires in COVID-19. Sequenced by immunoSEQ multiplex PCR; TCRdb stores in-frame clones only, minus some. The data hold under 250,000 clones, with 70% to 90% observed a single time. The source material was peripheral blood. These receptors all stem from a man in his fifties with COVID-19, enrolled during active disease.

The genes are TRBV12-5 and TRBJ1-1, with D perhaps matching TRBD1 (5 bases). The V gene lost 4 bases and the J gene lost 3 bases, with 12 bases spanning the gap. Germline values: CDR1 LGHNT, CDR2 FRNRAP. The CDR3 contains 14 residues. CDR3 region: CASGSPRVDTEAFF. CDR3 sequence (DNA): TGTGCTAGTGGTTCCCCCAGGGTTGACACTGAAGCTTTCTTT.

V gene TRBV2 combines with J gene TRBJ2-2, with 7 bases that match TRBD2. The V and J ends lost 6 bases and 5 bases, in that order; junction bases with no gene match: 9. CDR3 size: 15 residues. Germline assignment: CDR1 SNHLY and CDR2 FYNNEI. CDR3 DNA: TGTGCCAGCAGCGCCACGGGGGGTCGGACCGGGGAGCTGTTTTTT. This codes for CASSATGGRTGELFF. Filled out from reference TRBV2 and TRBJ2-2, the complete variable domain reads EPEVTQTPSHQVTQMGQEVILRCVPISNHLYFYWYRQILGQKVEFLVSFYNNEISEKSEIFDDQFSVERPDGSNFTLKIRSTKLEDSAMYFCASSATGGRTGELFFGEGSRLTVL.

This sequence joins TRBV5-8 and TRBJ2-3; 8 nucleotides match TRBD1. From germline, CDR1 is SGHTS and CDR2 YDEGEE. The CDR3 is 16 residues long. The V gene end was trimmed by 0 bases and the J gene end by 5 bases; junction bases not matched to a gene: 8. The CDR3 nucleotides are TGTGCCAGCAGCTTGGGGGGCCAGGGGGCTGTAGATACGCAGTATTTT. As protein: CASSLGGQGAVDTQYF.

This clone has a single count. The V call is TRBV6-5, the J call TRBJ2-3; D remains ambiguous. The length of the CDR3 is 14 residues. Germline V gene data show CDR1 as MNHEY and CDR2 as SVGAGI. The ends were cut back, 6 bases at V and 3 bases at J, with 13 bases in the middle. CDR3 nucleotides: TGTGCCAGCAGGGCGAGGTTTCCAACAGATACGCAGTATTTT. It translates to CASRARFPTDTQYF.

V and J are TRBV25-1 and TRBJ2-4; perhaps TRBD2 as D (5 bases). Trimming left V 2 bases short and J 0 bases short, with 11 bases between. CDR1 MGHDK and CDR2 SYGVNS come from the germline V gene. This CDR3 spans 16 amino acids. In nucleotides, the CDR3 is TGTGCCAGCAGTGAAGTCGGGAATCTAGCCAAAAACATTCAGTACTTC. This codes for CASSEVGNLAKNIQYF.

CDR3 DNA: TGTGCCAGCAGCTTAGACAGGGGGCTATCAAATCAGCCCCAGCATTTT. Translation gives CASSLDRGLSNQPQHF. The V and J genes are TRBV7-2 and TRBJ1-5; 9 nucleotides match TRBD1. J lost 4 bases, V lost 1 base, and 5 bases had no gene match. The CDR3 length is 16 residues. Germline V gene data show CDR1 as SGHTA and CDR2 as FQGNSA.

As regards this clone: The junction shows a germline mismatch at one end, possibly a read error. The gene calls are TRBV28 and TRBJ1-2; D is undetermined. The CDR3 loop spans 12 amino acids. In germline, CDR1 is MDHEN, CDR2 SYDVKM. Written as DNA, the CDR3 is TGTGCCAGCAGATCACCGGCCCCTGGCGACTTCTTC. Amino acid sequence: CASRSPAPGDFF.

The genes are TRBV29-1 and TRBJ1-2; D may be TRBD1 (6 bases). The V end was cut by 5 bases, the J end by 6 bases, with 10 bases between. The CDR3 loop spans 11 amino acids. Germline lookup yields CDR1 SQVTM and CDR2 ANQGSEA. The CDR3 DNA sequence: TGCAGCGTTCCAGGGGCTAATGGCTACACCTTC. As protein: CSVPGANGYTF.

The J gene is TRBJ2-7, the V gene TRBV27; tentatively, D is TRBD1 (6 bases). This CDR3 has 15 amino acids. With 5 bases removed from V and 5 bases from J, the gap between germline ends came to 19 bases. Germline V gene lookup returns CDR1 MNHEY and CDR2 SMNVEV (reference sequence). The CDR3 DNA is TGTGCCAGCAGTACAAGACAGGTCGGAAGGGACGAGCAGTACTTC. This translates into CASSTRQVGRDEQYF.

This chain links TRBV6-5 with TRBJ2-1; TRBD2 matches at 7 bases. Per germline, CDR1 MNHEY and CDR2 SVGAGI. The CDR3 covers 14 residues. V lost 6 bases and J lost 0; bases outside the gene matches: 2. CDR3 protein: CASSPGGSYNEQFF. Written as DNA, the CDR3 is TGTGCCAGCAGCCCGGGGGGCTCCTACAATGAGCAGTTCTTC.

The chain joins TRBV9 to TRBJ1-1, with D perhaps TRBD1 (5 bases). V lost 0 bases and J lost 5, with 11 bases in between. Germline V CDR1 and CDR2: SGDLS, YYNGEE. This CDR3 comprises 14 residues. The CDR3 nucleotides are TGTGCCAGCAGCGTAGGCTTACAGGCGACTGAAGCTTTCTTT. It encodes CASSVGLQATEAFF.

In DNA, the CDR3 is TGTGCCAGCAGTGAGCATGGGGCGGGAGAGCAGTACTTC. Its protein product is CASSEHGAGEQYF. The chain uses TRBV2 and TRBJ2-7; D possibly corresponds to TRBD2 (6 bases). V shed 3 bases and J shed 7 bases, with 13 bases lying between them. Germline V lookup: CDR1 SNHLY, CDR2 FYNNEI. The CDR3 extends over 13 amino acids.

CDR3 sequence (DNA): TGTGCCAGCAGTACGCTGGGACTAGCGGGGCAGGGGCAGTACTTC. It is translated as CASSTLGLAGQGQYF. The chain carries TRBV6-5 and TRBJ2-7, with 13 nucleotides matching TRBD2. The CDR3 is 15 residues long. Germline-derived CDR1 and CDR2 are MNHEY and SVGAGI. The ends lost 5 bases at V and 9 bases at J; junction bases unmatched: 10.